A single sample gave rise to the 24 T cell receptor beta chains below, sequenced in a study of blood T cells in healthy people across ages. Alongside a J-beta primer mix, a sample-barcoded 5' primer served in a second PCR lasting roughly 6 to 12 cycles. TCRdb re-called the 5' RACE reads through MiXCR, storing one row per CDR3 protein. The sample lists some 880,000 distinct CDR3 sequences; about 34% were seen once. Sequenced sample: blood. Receptors were obtained from a man aged 18 to 35 in good health.

The CDR3: CASSLIASARDTQYF. CDR3 coding DNA: TGTGCCAGCAGCTTAATAGCCTCCGCCCGGGATACGCAGTATTTT. V gene TRBV7-2 combines with J gene TRBJ2-3; D not certain. Germline loops: CDR1 SGHTA, CDR2 FQGNSA. The length of the CDR3 is 15 residues. V lost 2 bases and J lost 6, with 15 bases in between.

In this sample, this clonotype turned up a few times. V and J are TRBV5-1 and TRBJ2-2; 10 nucleotides line up with TRBD1. CDR1 is SGHRS, CDR2 YFSETQ, per germline. The CDR3 runs 16 residues. Unmatched junction bases numbered 7, after V lost 3 bases and J lost 5 bases. CDR3 residues: CASSSGGQGGTGELFF. CDR3 bases: TGCGCCAGCAGCTCTGGTGGACAGGGGGGGACCGGGGAGCTGTTTTTT.

There are a few counts of this clonotype. This chain uses TRBV9 with TRBJ2-1, with no clear D. The CDR3 length is 14 residues. CDR1 is SGDLS and CDR2 is YYNGEE in the germline V gene. V was cut by 4 bases and J by 8 bases, with 16 bases left in between. The CDR3 loop is CASSPSATDDEQFF. In DNA form, the CDR3 reads TGTGCCAGCAGCCCCTCGGCCACCGACGATGAGCAGTTCTTC.

This clonotype appeared once. With a much larger clone just one base away, this may be a read error. The gene calls are TRBV29-1 and TRBJ2-3; maybe TRBD1 (5 bases). This CDR3 contains 12 residues. Germline V gene data show CDR1 as SQVTM and CDR2 as ANQGSEA. The DNA of the CDR3 is TGCAGCGTTGTTCTGGGAACAGGTACGCAGTATTTT. It is translated as CSVVLGTGTQYF.

The CDR3 coding sequence is TGTGCCACCAGCGGTCGACAGGGGAGCGGGGGTGAAAAACTGTTTTTT. Protein: CATSGRQGSGGEKLFF. The chain is built from TRBV15 and TRBJ1-4; TRBD1 aligns across 8 bases. CDR3 length equals 16 residues. V shed 5 bases and J 7 bases; nucleotides not matched to a gene: 12. Looked up from germline, CDR1 is LNHNV and CDR2 is YYDKDF (reference sequence).

As regards this clonotype: A much larger clone differs by one base, so this may be a read error. The V call is TRBV29-1, the J call TRBJ2-1; 13 bases line up with TRBD2. Trimming cost V 5 bases and J 13 bases; bases outside gene matches: 5. This CDR3 is built from 12 residues. Germline V gives CDR1 SQVTM, CDR2 ANQGSEA. The CDR3 loop reads CSVTSGGETQFF. The CDR3 DNA reads TGCAGCGTTACTAGCGGGGGGGAGACCCAGTTCTTC.

V and J are TRBV20-1 and TRBJ2-4; 8 bases map to TRBD2. The DNA end favors TRBJ2-5, so the J call may be wrong. Germline V lookup: CDR1 DFQATT, CDR2 SNEGSKA (reference sequence). The CDR3 has 15 amino acids. The CDR3 DNA is TGCAGTGCTAGAGGACCCAGCGGGGGCAAAGAGACCCAGTACTTC. Protein sequence: CSARGPSGGKETQYF.

The DNA of the CDR3 is TGTGCCAGCAGTGATTTCAGTTATAATTCACCCCTCCACTTT. Translated: CASSDFSYNSPLHF. This chain uses TRBV2 with TRBJ1-6; D is uncertain. V lost 3 bases and J lost 4, with 7 bases in between. Germline CDR1 and CDR2: SNHLY and FYNNEI. The CDR3 runs to 14 residues.

CDR3 sequence: CASSLAGTEKETQYF. The CDR3 DNA reads TGCGCCAGCAGCTTGGCCGGGACAGAAAAAGAGACCCAGTACTTC. The chain couples TRBV5-1 to TRBJ2-5, with TRBD1 identical over 7 bases. Germline assignment: CDR1 SGHRS and CDR2 YFSETQ. The CDR3 is 15 amino acids. Losses at the gene ends were 0 bases for V and 3 bases for J; bases not matched to a gene: 5. Full variable domain (missing parts from reference TRBV5-1 and TRBJ2-5): KAGVTQTPRYLIKTRGQQVTLSCSPISGHRSVSWYQQTPGQGLQFLFEYFSETQRNKGNFPGRFSGRQFSNSRSEMNVSTLELGDSALYLCASSLAGTEKETQYFGPGTRLLVL.

The chain uses TRBV10-1 and TRBJ2-6; D is ambiguous. Trimming removed 5 bases at V and 7 bases at J, with 9 bases between. CDR1 is WNHNN and CDR2 is SYGVQD in the germline V gene (reference sequence). The CDR3 contains 13 residues. CDR3 DNA sequence: TGCGCCAGCAGTTCTGGGATAGCCAACGTCCTGACTTTC. Amino acid sequence: CASSSGIANVLTF.

As concerns this clonotype: Just one base apart from a much larger clone, this may be a read error. This rearrangement joins TRBV20-1 to TRBJ2-5, with D uncertain. The CDR3 runs 14 residues. V lost 2 bases, J lost 11 bases, and 21 bases lay in between. Germline V CDR1 and CDR2: DFQATT, SNEGSKA (reference sequence). The CDR3 loop is CSARSATLYNEQYF. DNA for the CDR3: TGCAGTGCTAGATCCGCGACCCTCTACAATGAGCAGTACTTC.

In its sample, this clonotype was seen a few times. V is TRBV11-1 and J is TRBJ2-3; 10 positions agree with TRBD2. The V gene end was trimmed by 8 bases and the J gene end by 1 base; junction bases not matched to a gene: 6. CDR3 length equals 15 residues. CDR1 is SGHAT, CDR2 FQDESV, per germline (reference sequence). The DNA of the CDR3 is TGTGCCAGCGGGACCCTAGCGGGGGGCACAGATACGCAGTATTTT. Its protein product is CASGTLAGGTDTQYF.

This chain joins TRBV6-5 and TRBJ2-5, with 7 bases lining up with TRBD1. V gave up 2 bases and J gave up 4 bases; unmatched junction bases: 7. In germline, CDR1 is MNHEY, CDR2 SVGAGI. The CDR3 has 15 amino acids. The CDR3 region is CASSYVATGRETQYF. The CDR3 region has the DNA TGTGCCAGCAGTTACGTCGCGACAGGGAGAGAGACCCAGTACTTC.

This clonotype was observed at least ten times. The chain links TRBV10-3 to TRBJ2-1; D uncertain. The CDR3 has 14 amino acids. Germline values: CDR1 ENHRY, CDR2 SYGVKD. V gave up 0 bases and J gave up 5 bases, with 8 bases separating them. CDR3 nucleotides: TGTGCCATCAGTGAGTCGGGCGGAAACAATGAGCAGTTCTTC. This encodes CAISESGGNNEQFF.

The genes are TRBV11-1 and TRBJ2-2; TRBD2 matches at 10 bases. Germline V gene sequence: CDR1 SGHAT, CDR2 FQDESV (reference sequence). There are 15 residues in the CDR3. Trimming cost V 5 bases and J 3 bases; bases outside gene matches: 3. The CDR3 DNA sequence: TGTGCCAGCAGCCCGACTAGCGGGTACACCGGGGAGCTGTTTTTT. It yields the protein CASSPTSGYTGELFF.

This clonotype was seen only a few times. The rearrangement links TRBV27 to TRBJ2-1; tentatively, D is TRBD1 (5 bases). The J call may be faulty, since TRBJ2-7 better matches the DNA end. CDR1 is MNHEY and CDR2 is SMNVEV in the germline V gene (reference sequence). The CDR3 covers 13 residues. CDR3 protein: CASSRADNNEQYF. The CDR3 coding sequence is TGTGCCAGCAGTCGGGCGGACAACAATGAGCAGTACTTC.

This clonotype was observed a handful of times. This chain joins TRBV29-1 and TRBJ2-4, with D unresolved. The germline V and J ends were trimmed by 4 bases and 7 bases, with 11 bases remaining between them. The CDR3 runs 12 residues. Germline CDR1 reads SQVTM; CDR2 reads ANQGSEA. CDR3 sequence: CSVGHLGNIQYF. The CDR3, as DNA: TGCAGCGTTGGCCACTTAGGGAACATTCAGTACTTC.

This clonotype was picked up a small number of times. The V and J genes are TRBV9 and TRBJ2-1, with 8 bases lining up with TRBD2. The V gene's germline CDR1 is SGDLS and CDR2 YYNGEE. The CDR3 covers 16 residues. V shed 0 bases, J shed 1 base, and the junction held 3 bases outside the gene matches. The CDR3 protein is CASSVAGGRSYNEQFF. The CDR3 region has the DNA TGTGCCAGCAGCGTAGCGGGGGGGCGATCCTACAATGAGCAGTTCTTC.

A few counts support this clonotype. The V and J genes are TRBV4-3 and TRBJ1-4; D is unclear. Germline V gives CDR1 LGHNA, CDR2 YSLEER. V was cut by 4 bases and J by 6 bases, with 12 bases left in between. This CDR3 is built from 14 residues. CDR3 sequence reads: CASSPRMSYEKLFF. For the CDR3, the DNA is TGCGCCAGCAGCCCACGTATGTCGTATGAAAAACTGTTTTTT.

This clonotype came up many times. This sequence joins TRBV6-9 and TRBJ2-3; TRBD2 might be the D (6 bases). Germline CDR1 is MNHGY and CDR2 is SVAAGI. Trimming cost V 1 base and J 4 bases, with 18 bases left between them. The CDR3 spans 17 residues. The CDR3 DNA sequence: TGTGCCAGCAGTTATTTTAGTAGCCGGGGGTCACCAGATACGCAGTATTTT. Its protein is CASSYFSSRGSPDTQYF.

In this sample, this clonotype turned up a few times. This chain uses TRBV20-1 with TRBJ1-4; a possible D gene is TRBD1 (6 bases). Trimming removed 1 base from V and 5 bases from J, with 11 bases in between. Germline CDR1 DFQATT, CDR2 SNEGSKA (reference sequence). This CDR3 is built from 14 residues. The CDR3 loop is CSARAGEGNEKLFF. The CDR3 DNA is TGCAGTGCTAGAGCAGGGGAGGGAAATGAAAAACTGTTTTTT.

The sample holds a few counts of this clonotype. The chain employs TRBV20-1 and TRBJ2-7, with 11 bases aligning to TRBD2. The CDR3 contains 15 residues. The germline CDR1 and CDR2 sequences are DFQATT and SNEGSKA (reference sequence). With V trimmed by 6 bases and J by 4 bases, 11 bases remained unmatched. This chain's CDR3 is CSAPSSTSGEYEQYF. The CDR3 bases are TGCAGTGCCCCGTCATCGACTAGCGGGGAATACGAGCAGTACTTC.

This clonotype was picked up many times. The chain uses TRBV29-1 and TRBJ2-3, with 7 bases lining up with TRBD2. With V trimmed by 3 bases and J by 4 bases, 1 base remained unmatched. CDR3 size: 12 residues. Germline V lookup: CDR1 SQVTM, CDR2 ANQGSEA. The CDR3 protein is CSVDGGADTQYF. CDR3 nucleotides: TGCAGCGTTGATGGGGGGGCAGATACGCAGTATTTT.

J is TRBJ2-2 and V is TRBV7-9, with a weak D call TRBD1 (6 bases). The CDR3 sequence is 15 residues long. Trimming shortened V by 5 bases and J by 2 bases, and 12 bases separated the two germline ends. The germline gives CDR1 SEHNR, CDR2 FQNEAQ (reference sequence). This chain's CDR3 is CASSPRGGNTGELFF. The DNA for the CDR3 is TGTGCCAGCAGCCCCAGAGGGGGAAACACCGGGGAGCTGTTTTTT.